A single sample gave rise to the 32 T cell receptor beta chains below, sequenced in a study of identical twins. TCRdb passed the 5' RACE reads through MiXCR, listing each CDR3 protein once. The data hold around 690,000 distinct CDR3 sequences, with approximately 22% observed a single time. The data were also submitted as part of a second study, on T cells expressing NK-cell markers.

Sequencing used PBMCs. The source is a woman between 18 and 30 years old in good health.

The rearrangement uses TRBV12-3 or TRBV12-4 and TRBJ2-3, with D perhaps matching TRBD2 (7 bases). The CDR3 has 16 residues. Trimming shortened V by 5 bases and J by 6 bases, and 21 bases separated the two germline ends. The CDR3 DNA sequence: TGTGCCAGCAGTCCTGATCGTGGGGGGGCCCCGGATACGCAGTATTTT. The encoded protein is CASSPDRGGAPDTQYF.

This clonotype has at least ten counts. Written as DNA, the CDR3 is TGCGCCAGCAGCTTGGCTGGCGGGGCTAGCGGGGCGCCCTCCTACAATGAGCAGTTCTTC. It codes for CASSLAGGASGAPSYNEQFF. The chain recombines TRBV5-1 with TRBJ2-1; 9 positions match TRBD2. V lost 0 bases, J lost 0 bases, and 13 bases stayed unmatched. There are 20 residues in the CDR3. The germline CDR1 and CDR2 sequences are SGHRS and YFSETQ.

This clonotype was detected only a few times. The chain recombines TRBV20-1 with TRBJ2-5, with 10 bases lining up with TRBD2. With V trimmed by 2 bases and J by 5 bases, 5 bases remained unmatched. Germline V gene data show CDR1 as DFQATT and CDR2 as SNEGSKA (reference sequence). The CDR3 is 14 residues long. The chain's CDR3 is CSARSSGRVETQYF. DNA of the CDR3: TGCAGTGCTAGATCTAGCGGGAGAGTTGAGACCCAGTACTTC.

This clonotype was seen only a few times. The gene calls are TRBV12-3 or TRBV12-4 and TRBJ2-2, with D tentatively TRBD2 (6 bases). Trimming pared 6 bases from V and 7 bases from J, leaving 15 bases between. The CDR3 totals 14 residues. CDR3 sequence (DNA): TGTGCCAGCAGCTCGCGGGGAAAGGGCGGGGAGCTGTTTTTT. This gives the protein CASSSRGKGGELFF.

In this sample, this clonotype turned up a few times. This chain connects TRBV13 to TRBJ2-2, with a possible D match to TRBD1 (5 bases). The CDR3 loop spans 16 amino acids. The germline CDR1 and CDR2 sequences are PRHDT and FYEKMQ (reference sequence). Trimming pared 5 bases from V and 5 bases from J, leaving 18 bases between. CDR3 in amino acids: CASSPPQDTWTGELFF. The DNA of the CDR3 is TGTGCCAGCAGCCCCCCCCAGGACACCTGGACCGGGGAGCTGTTTTTT.

There are many counts of this clonotype. V and J are TRBV12-3 or TRBV12-4 and TRBJ2-7, with D perhaps TRBD2 (5 bases). The CDR3 is 14 residues long. The V end was cut by 0 bases, the J end by 3 bases, with 9 bases between. The CDR3 bases are TGTGCCAGCAGTTTAGCGGGAGACCGCTACGAGCAGTACTTC. It encodes CASSLAGDRYEQYF.

This clonotype has at least ten counts. V is TRBV10-1 and J is TRBJ2-7, with a weak D call TRBD2 (5 bases). V shed 0 bases and J shed 4 bases, with 16 bases lying between them. CDR3 length: 16 amino acids. Germline lookup yields CDR1 WNHNN and CDR2 SYGVQD (reference sequence). CDR3 nucleotide sequence: TGCGCCAGCAGTGAGTCGGGCTTTAGCGAGCCTTACGAGCAGTACTTC. As protein: CASSESGFSEPYEQYF.

The J gene is TRBJ2-3, the V gene TRBV20-1; tentatively, D is TRBD2 (6 bases). The CDR3 has 15 amino acids. V lost 6 bases and J lost 3, with 19 bases in between. Germline V CDR1 and CDR2: DFQATT, SNEGSKA (reference sequence). For the CDR3, the DNA is TGCAGTGCGCGGACTGGAGGGCCTAGGACAGATACGCAGTATTTT. This encodes CSARTGGPRTDTQYF.

The chain combines TRBV29-1 with TRBJ2-1; the D is unclear. The CDR3 sequence is 11 residues long. The V end was cut by 6 bases, the J end by 4 bases, with 7 bases between. Germline loops: CDR1 SQVTM, CDR2 ANQGSEA. The CDR3 reads CSVHRYNEQFF. The CDR3 region has the DNA TGCAGCGTCCACCGATACAATGAGCAGTTCTTC.

This clonotype showed up just a few times. The chain combines TRBV3-1 with TRBJ2-3; 9 bases are shared with TRBD2. The CDR3 has 17 amino acids. V lost 0 bases to trimming and J lost 0 bases; unmatched junction nucleotides: 4. CDR1 and CDR2 (germline): LGHDT, YNNKEL (reference sequence). The CDR3 DNA follows: TGTGCCAGCAGCCAAGATCGACTAGCGGTTAGCACAGATACGCAGTATTTT. Translation: CASSQDRLAVSTDTQYF.

The sample holds a few counts of this clonotype. The CDR3 bases are TGTGCCAGCATGGGACAGGGGGTAGGCGAGCAGTACTTC. Translation: CASMGQGVGEQYF. This chain links TRBV7-8 with TRBJ2-7, with TRBD1 matching over 11 bases. The CDR3 has 13 residues. V shed 7 bases, J shed 6 bases, and the junction held 5 bases outside the gene matches. Germline assignment: CDR1 SGHVS and CDR2 FQNEAQ.

CDR3 residues: CSARRTGGAKGYTF. The DNA for the CDR3 is TGCAGTGCAAGAAGGACAGGGGGCGCGAAAGGCTACACCTTC. This chain connects TRBV20-1 to TRBJ1-2, with TRBD1 matching 11 bases. Germline V gene data show CDR1 as DFQATT and CDR2 as SNEGSKA (reference sequence). The CDR3 spans 14 residues. The junction had 11 bases not matched to a gene; V was cut back by 6 bases and J by 8 bases.

This clonotype was observed at least ten times. V usage is TRBV7-2 and J usage is TRBJ2-3, with D hard to call. The CDR3 is made up of 14 amino acids. Trimming took 5 bases from V and 1 from J, leaving 10 bases between them. CDR1 and CDR2 from the germline V gene are SGHTA and FQGNSA. CDR3 residues: CASSLPDRTDTQYF. CDR3 sequence (DNA): TGTGCCAGCAGCCTACCCGACCGCACAGATACGCAGTATTTT.

This sequence joins TRBV4-2 and TRBJ2-1; tentatively, D is TRBD1 or TRBD2 (5 bases each). Trimming pared 4 bases from V and 0 bases from J, leaving 16 bases between. Germline V lookup: CDR1 LGHNA, CDR2 YNFKEQ. This CDR3 spans 17 amino acids. CDR3 in amino acids: CASSPWDGQSSYNEQFF. CDR3 coding DNA: TGTGCCAGCAGCCCTTGGGACGGGCAGAGCTCCTACAATGAGCAGTTCTTC.

This chain links TRBV7-7 with TRBJ2-1; D remains ambiguous. The CDR3 is 16 amino acids. Trimming removed 2 bases from V and 1 base from J, with 12 bases in between. Germline V CDR1 and CDR2: SSHAT, FNYEAQ (reference sequence). In DNA form, the CDR3 reads TGTGCCAGCAGCTTAAGTGGCCACCCGTCCTACAATGAGCAGTTCTTC. It encodes CASSLSGHPSYNEQFF.

This clonotype was observed at least ten times. The J gene is TRBJ1-1, the V gene TRBV20-1; D is unclear. V was trimmed by 0 bases and J by 3 bases, leaving 8 bases between them. The CDR3 spans 13 residues. CDR1 is DFQATT and CDR2 is SNEGSKA in the germline V gene (reference sequence). The CDR3, as DNA: TGCAGTGCTAGAGACAGGACCGACACTGAAGCTTTCTTT. Translated, it gives CSARDRTDTEAFF.

This clonotype was found many times. The V call is TRBV6-6, the J call TRBJ1-6, with unresolved D. The germline V gene has CDR1 MNHNY and CDR2 SVGAGI (reference sequence). V was pared by 8 bases and J by 10 bases, with 9 bases between. This CDR3 is 11 amino acids long. The CDR3 region is CASGPNSPLHF. The DNA for the CDR3 is TGTGCCAGCGGACCAAACTCACCCCTCCACTTT.

DNA for the CDR3: TGTGCCAGCAACCTATACCAAGGGCTAGCCAAAAACATTCAGTACTTC. Translating it yields CASNLYQGLAKNIQYF. The V and J genes are TRBV6-1 and TRBJ2-4; D is ambiguous. This CDR3 region has 16 residues. Germline lookup yields CDR1 MNHNS and CDR2 SASEGT. The ends were cut back, 7 bases at V and 0 bases at J, with 16 bases in the middle.

This clonotype was observed at least ten times. J is TRBJ1-5 and V is TRBV10-3, with 9 bases identical to TRBD1. The CDR3 is 15 residues long. The germline V gene encodes CDR1 ENHRY and CDR2 SYGVKD. The trim removed 3 bases at V and 6 bases at J, leaving 6 bases unmatched. CDR3 sequence (DNA): TGTGCCATCAGTGACCCGACAGGGGGACGTCAGCCCCAGCATTTT. Translating it yields CAISDPTGGRQPQHF.

This clonotype has at least ten counts. V is TRBV20-1 and J is TRBJ2-7; TRBD2 might be the D (6 bases). This CDR3 comprises 14 residues. Per germline, CDR1 DFQATT and CDR2 SNEGSKA (reference sequence). Trimming took off 3 bases at V and 3 bases at J, with 15 bases between the two ends. This CDR3 is CSARGGLGNYEQYF. The CDR3 coding sequence is TGCAGTGCTAGGGGGGGACTTGGAAACTACGAGCAGTACTTC.

The chain couples TRBV9 to TRBJ2-1; maybe TRBD2 (6 bases). Germline V gene sequence: CDR1 SGDLS, CDR2 YYNGEE. The CDR3 covers 15 residues. V was pared by 0 bases and J by 3 bases, with 10 bases between. This CDR3 is CASSVGGDYYNEQFF. Written as DNA, the CDR3 is TGTGCCAGCAGCGTAGGCGGGGATTACTACAATGAGCAGTTCTTC.

The sample holds many counts of this clonotype. This chain uses TRBV12-3 or TRBV12-4 with TRBJ1-6; the D is unclear. With 2 bases removed from V and 6 bases from J, the gap between germline ends came to 11 bases. The CDR3 contains 15 residues. The DNA for the CDR3 is TGTGCCAGCAGTTTAAGGCAGGTGGTTAATTCACCCCTCCACTTT. Translation: CASSLRQVVNSPLHF.

This clonotype has only a few counts. The chain carries TRBV6-1 and TRBJ1-3; unclear D gene. The CDR3 runs 14 residues. Germline V gene sequence: CDR1 MNHNS, CDR2 SASEGT. Trimming took 7 bases from V and 1 from J, leaving 11 bases between them. The CDR3 sequence is CASIEAISGNTIYF. The CDR3 coding sequence is TGTGCCAGCATAGAGGCCATTTCTGGAAACACCATATATTTT.

There are a few counts of this clonotype. This chain uses TRBV10-3 with TRBJ1-5; D is undetermined. The V gene's germline CDR1 is ENHRY and CDR2 SYGVKD. This CDR3 has 11 amino acids. Trimming took 11 bases from V and 3 from J, leaving 8 bases between them. CDR3: CALSHNQPQHF. The CDR3 DNA reads as TGTGCCCTTTCTCACAATCAGCCCCAGCATTTT.

This clonotype was recorded once. This chain connects TRBV6-5 to TRBJ2-2; 7 bases align to TRBD1. Germline-derived CDR1 and CDR2 are MNHEY and SVGAGI. The CDR3 contains 16 residues. Trimming cost V 0 bases and J 5 bases; bases outside gene matches: 6. CDR3 coding DNA: TGTGCCAGCAGTTACTCGTTGCACAGGGGAACCGGGGAGCTGTTTTTT. Translating it yields CASSYSLHRGTGELFF.

The chain has TRBV28 and TRBJ2-1; D is possibly TRBD1 or TRBD2 (6 bases each). V lost 5 bases and J 4 bases, leaving 18 bases between the germline ends. The CDR3 totals 16 residues. Germline values: CDR1 MDHEN, CDR2 SYDVKM. The CDR3 spells CASSPAGRGGYNEQFF. In DNA form, the CDR3 reads TGTGCCAGCAGTCCCGCCGGCAGGGGAGGTTACAATGAGCAGTTCTTC.

V gene TRBV12-3 or TRBV12-4 combines with J gene TRBJ2-7; 10 bases agree with TRBD2. The CDR3 runs 14 residues. The J segment lost 7 bases and the V segment lost 8 bases, leaving 11 bases of the junction unmatched. CDR3 bases: TGTGCCAGCTGTGAAGCGGGAGGGCCGCGGGAGCAGTACTTC. Amino acid sequence: CASCEAGGPREQYF.

This clonotype was counted a few times. The DNA of the CDR3 is TGTGCCAGCAGTTCCGGGACATGGGGCTACACCTTC. As protein: CASSSGTWGYTF. The rearrangement uses TRBV2 and TRBJ1-2, with D maybe TRBD1 (6 bases). The CDR3 is made up of 12 amino acids. The V end lost 5 bases, the J end lost 8 bases, and 12 bases lay between the germline ends. Germline CDR1 and CDR2: SNHLY and FYNNEI.

This clonotype was counted a few times. The CDR3: CASSASYTGYAGEQYF. The CDR3 region has the DNA TGTGCCAGCAGCGCCTCCTACACGGGATACGCGGGGGAGCAGTACTTC. This chain links TRBV7-9 with TRBJ2-7; the D gene is possibly TRBD2 (6 bases). This CDR3 comprises 16 residues. Germline CDR1 reads SEHNR; CDR2 reads FQNEAQ (reference sequence). The ends were cut back, 5 bases at V and 7 bases at J, with 24 bases in the middle.

This chain connects TRBV20-1 to TRBJ1-5; 8 positions agree with TRBD1. Germline V gives CDR1 DFQATT, CDR2 SNEGSKA (reference sequence). CDR3 length equals 16 residues. Trimming removed 1 base from V and 2 bases from J; junction bases left unmatched: 7. The CDR3 coding sequence is TGCAGTGCTAGAGGTCAGGGGGCGCGAGGCAATCAGCCCCAGCATTTT. Encoded protein: CSARGQGARGNQPQHF.

This clonotype was seen only a few times. This chain joins TRBV5-1 and TRBJ2-3; tentative D call: TRBD1 (5 bases). V was pared by 4 bases and J by 0 bases, with 12 bases between. The CDR3 sequence is 15 residues long. Germline V gene sequence: CDR1 SGHRS, CDR2 YFSETQ. CDR3 residues: CASSRGTSSTDTQYF. The CDR3 DNA reads TGCGCCAGCAGCAGGGGAACTTCCAGCACAGATACGCAGTATTTT.

V gene TRBV20-1 combines with J gene TRBJ2-1, with 9 bases fitting TRBD2. Trimming cost V 6 bases and J 3 bases; bases outside gene matches: 6. Germline CDR1 reads DFQATT; CDR2 reads SNEGSKA (reference sequence). The CDR3 covers 14 residues. The CDR3 DNA reads as TGCAGTGCGCTAGCGGGGCCAATCTACAATGAGCAGTTCTTC. Amino acids: CSALAGPIYNEQFF.